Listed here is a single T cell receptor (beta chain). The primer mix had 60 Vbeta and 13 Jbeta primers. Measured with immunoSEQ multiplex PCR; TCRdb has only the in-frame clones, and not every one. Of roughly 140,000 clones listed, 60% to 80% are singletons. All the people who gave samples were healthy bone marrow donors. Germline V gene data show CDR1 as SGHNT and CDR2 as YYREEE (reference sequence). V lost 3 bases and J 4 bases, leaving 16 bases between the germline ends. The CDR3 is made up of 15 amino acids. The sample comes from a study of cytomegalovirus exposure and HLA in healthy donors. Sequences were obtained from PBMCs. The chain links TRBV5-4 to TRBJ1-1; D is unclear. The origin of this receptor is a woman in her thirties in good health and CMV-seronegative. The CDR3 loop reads CASSSAGLRSTEAFF. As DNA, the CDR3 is TGTGCCAGCAGCTCGGCCGGTCTCCGGAGCACTGAAGCTTTCTTT.